A selection of T cell receptor beta chains follows, all from one sample in a study of cytomegalovirus exposure and HLA in healthy donors. Generated by immunoSEQ multiplex PCR, the TCRdb table keeps only in-frame clones and is missing some. The sample lists 150,000 to 200,000 clones; around four fifths were seen once. The material sequenced was PBMCs. These receptors were collected from a man aged 18 to 29 in good health and CMV-seropositive. The CDR3 runs from the conserved cysteine through the conserved F or W. A D gene is named only where the DNA matches it firmly. Rows may omit the clone size; those that give it use once, few, many or a size class.

v_call: TRBV12-5
clone_size: few
j_call: TRBJ1-5
d_call: .
cdr3_aa: CASGAGSLNQPQHF
cdr3_nt: TGTGCTAGTGGAGCAGGCAGTCTCAATCAGCCCCAGCATTTT

v_call: TRBV5-1
clone_size: .
j_call: TRBJ2-7
d_call: TRBD1
cdr3_aa: CASSLAAGTGSYEQYF
cdr3_nt: TGCGCCAGCAGCTTGGCCGCCGGGACAGGTTCCTACGAGCAGTACTTC

v_call: TRBV5-1
clone_size: few
j_call: TRBJ1-2
d_call: TRBD1
cdr3_aa: CASSSQYGTGIGYTF
cdr3_nt: TGTGCCAGCAGCTCCCAATACGGGACAGGGATTGGCTACACCTTC

v_call: TRBV5-4
clone_size: .
j_call: TRBJ2-5
d_call: .
cdr3_aa: CASSPRQVARETQYF
cdr3_nt: TGTGCCAGCAGCCCCAGACAGGTCGCGCGGGAGACCCAGTACTTC

v_call: TRBV7-6
clone_size: .
j_call: TRBJ1-5
d_call: .
cdr3_aa: CASSLGGISGQPQHF
cdr3_nt: TGTGCCAGCAGCTTAGGCGGGATCAGCGGTCAGCCCCAGCATTTT

v_call: TRBV28
clone_size: .
j_call: TRBJ2-2
d_call: TRBD1
cdr3_aa: CASRGRQGEGTGELFF
cdr3_nt: TGTGCCAGCAGAGGCAGACAGGGGGAGGGGACCGGGGAGCTGTTTTTT

v_call: TRBV19
clone_size: .
j_call: TRBJ1-1
d_call: .
cdr3_aa: CASRFTQGTEAFF
cdr3_nt: TGTGCCAGTAGATTTACCCAGGGGACCGAAGCTTTCTTT

v_call: TRBV5-1
clone_size: .
j_call: TRBJ2-2
d_call: .
cdr3_aa: CASSWGQGATGEPFF
cdr3_nt: .

v_call: TRBV6-1
clone_size: .
j_call: TRBJ2-7
d_call: TRBD1
cdr3_aa: CASSWDSYEQYF
cdr3_nt: TGTGCCAGCAGTTGGGACAGCTACGAGCAGTACTTC

v_call: TRBV7-2
clone_size: .
j_call: TRBJ2-1
d_call: TRBD2
cdr3_aa: CASSSGLAGIEQFF
cdr3_nt: TGTGCCAGCAGCTCGGGACTAGCGGGAATTGAGCAGTTCTTC

v_call: TRBV25-1
clone_size: once
j_call: TRBJ2-7
d_call: .
cdr3_aa: CASSDPEGLNYYEQYF
cdr3_nt: TGTGCCAGCAGTGATCCCGAGGGACTCAATTACTACGAGCAGTACTTC

v_call: TRBV5-1
clone_size: .
j_call: TRBJ2-7
d_call: TRBD2
cdr3_aa: CASRPGTSGSSEQYF
cdr3_nt: TGCGCCAGCAGACCCGGGACTAGCGGGAGTTCCGAGCAGTACTTC

v_call: TRBV25-1
clone_size: .
j_call: TRBJ2-7
d_call: .
cdr3_aa: CASSEWKGQEGYEQYF
cdr3_nt: TGTGCCAGCAGTGAATGGAAAGGACAGGAGGGCTACGAGCAGTACTTC

v_call: TRBV7-7
clone_size: .
j_call: TRBJ2-1
d_call: TRBD1
cdr3_aa: CASSRAQGANNEQFF
cdr3_nt: TGTGCTAGCAGCCGAGCACAGGGGGCGAACAATGAGCAGTTCTTC

v_call: TRBV10-3
clone_size: .
j_call: TRBJ1-1
d_call: .
cdr3_aa: CATGGEGNTEAFF
cdr3_nt: TGTGCCACCGGGGGGGAGGGGAATACTGAAGCTTTCTTT

v_call: TRBV19
clone_size: .
j_call: TRBJ2-1
d_call: .
cdr3_aa: CASNQGQGEGEQFF
cdr3_nt: TGTGCCAGTAACCAGGGGCAGGGAGAGGGTGAGCAGTTCTTC

v_call: TRBV4-1
clone_size: .
j_call: TRBJ2-2
d_call: .
cdr3_aa: CASSQVPGLNTGELFF
cdr3_nt: TGCGCCAGCAGCCAAGTACCGGGACTCAACACCGGGGAGCTGTTTTTT

v_call: TRBV28
clone_size: .
j_call: TRBJ2-7
d_call: .
cdr3_aa: CASSLGAETYEQYF
cdr3_nt: TGTGCCAGCAGTTTGGGCGCAGAGACCTACGAGCAGTACTTC

v_call: TRBV4-1
clone_size: .
j_call: TRBJ2-7
d_call: .
cdr3_aa: CASSQVNREYEQYF
cdr3_nt: TGCGCCAGCAGCCAAGTAAACAGGGAGTACGAGCAGTACTTC

v_call: TRBV16
clone_size: .
j_call: TRBJ2-7
d_call: .
cdr3_aa: CASSQVWSSYEQYF
cdr3_nt: TGTGCCAGCAGCCAAGTATGGAGCTCCTACGAGCAGTACTTC

v_call: TRBV7-2
clone_size: .
j_call: TRBJ2-3
d_call: TRBD2
cdr3_aa: CASRLGGSGRTDTQYF
cdr3_nt: TGTGCCAGCCGCCTAGGGGGTAGCGGGAGAACAGATACGCAGTATTTT

v_call: TRBV11-2
clone_size: .
j_call: TRBJ1-3
d_call: TRBD1
cdr3_aa: CASSPKDRVGGGNTIYF
cdr3_nt: TGTGCCAGCAGCCCGAAAGACAGGGTCGGAGGTGGAAACACCATATATTTT

v_call: TRBV6-5
clone_size: .
j_call: TRBJ2-5
d_call: .
cdr3_aa: CASSRLGGAGETQYF
cdr3_nt: TGTGCCAGCAGTCGCTTAGGGGGGGCCGGAGAGACCCAGTACTTC

v_call: TRBV2
clone_size: .
j_call: TRBJ2-7
d_call: TRBD2
cdr3_aa: CASYPGTREQYF
cdr3_nt: TGTGCCAGTTATCCCGGGACTAGAGAGCAGTACTTC

v_call: TRBV19
clone_size: .
j_call: TRBJ1-1
d_call: .
cdr3_aa: CASNQGNIIEAFF
cdr3_nt: TGTGCCAGTAACCAGGGGAACATAATAGAAGCTTTCTTT

v_call: TRBV6-5
clone_size: .
j_call: TRBJ1-2
d_call: .
cdr3_aa: CASSRGVFGYTF
cdr3_nt: TGTGCCAGCAGCCGGGGGGTCTTTGGCTACACCTTC

v_call: TRBV6-5
clone_size: .
j_call: TRBJ2-3
d_call: .
cdr3_aa: CASRRASRSTDTQYF
cdr3_nt: TGTGCCAGCAGGCGGGCCTCGAGGAGCACAGATACGCAGTATTTT

v_call: TRBV2
clone_size: .
j_call: TRBJ1-1
d_call: .
cdr3_aa: CASSLGENTEAFF
cdr3_nt: TGTGCCAGCAGTCTGGGAGAGAACACTGAAGCTTTCTTT

v_call: TRBV2
clone_size: .
j_call: TRBJ2-3
d_call: TRBD2
cdr3_aa: CASYTPRTSASTLTQYF
cdr3_nt: TGTGCCAGCTATACCCCCCGGACTAGCGCCTCAACACTTACGCAGTATTTT

v_call: TRBV5-1
clone_size: .
j_call: TRBJ2-7
d_call: TRBD1
cdr3_aa: CASSFGQGTEQYF
cdr3_nt: TGCGCCAGCAGCTTTGGACAGGGTACGGAGCAGTACTTC

v_call: TRBV19
clone_size: .
j_call: TRBJ2-1
d_call: .
cdr3_aa: CASSTDLTSYNEQFF
cdr3_nt: TGTGCCAGTAGTACTGACTTGACCTCCTACAATGAGCAGTTCTTC

v_call: TRBV7-2
clone_size: few
j_call: TRBJ1-4
d_call: .
cdr3_aa: CASSHFADTSNEKLFF
cdr3_nt: TGTGCCAGCAGCCATTTCGCGGACACCTCTAATGAAAAACTGTTTTTT

v_call: TRBV7-9
clone_size: .
j_call: TRBJ2-7
d_call: TRBD1
cdr3_aa: CASSSGTGPYEQYF
cdr3_nt: TGTGCCAGCAGCTCGGGGACAGGGCCCTACGAGCAGTACTTC